This is a list of T cell receptor beta chains from one sample in a study of T cell responses to AZD1222 COVID-19 vaccine. Clones were read by immunoSEQ multiplex PCR, and TCRdb kept only the in-frame ones, dropping some. The sample data list under 150,000 clones. Sequencing was carried out using peripheral blood. Source of these receptors: an adult in good health. Both conserved end residues are part of each CDR3. Each record gives: V gene, CDR3 protein.

>TRBV19
CATTSGASGGEQFF
>TRBV19
CASSIVAVNTEAFF
>TRBV19
CASNWREGYGYTF
>TRBV29-1
CSVEENEKLFF
>TRBV5-6
CASAEGRARAGAGELFF
>TRBV28
CASMGQGANYGYTF
>TRBV19
CASSMVDFAKNIQYF
>TRBV14
CASSQVGGEKLFF
>TRBV13
CASSAKTGTNYGYTF
>TRBV30
CAWTPDRAYEQYF
>TRBV5-1
CASSLTSGVYEQYF
>TRBV5-1
CASSLDGGQPSPLHF
>TRBV6-2/TRBV6-3
CASSYRTGYTGELFF
>TRBV19
CASSFSGRTVHEQFF
>TRBV10-3
CAISESRGWANTEAFF
>TRBV2
CASSAQGLPNQPQHF
>TRBV18
CASSPRVNDRTSNYGYTF
>TRBV9
CASSVVSGTEAFF
>TRBV5-1
CASSLEVSGGAATGELFF
>TRBV6-1
CASSEQGNGYTF
>TRBV18
CASSPLGTDLPEAFF
>TRBV11-2
CASSLVATWGRATGELFF